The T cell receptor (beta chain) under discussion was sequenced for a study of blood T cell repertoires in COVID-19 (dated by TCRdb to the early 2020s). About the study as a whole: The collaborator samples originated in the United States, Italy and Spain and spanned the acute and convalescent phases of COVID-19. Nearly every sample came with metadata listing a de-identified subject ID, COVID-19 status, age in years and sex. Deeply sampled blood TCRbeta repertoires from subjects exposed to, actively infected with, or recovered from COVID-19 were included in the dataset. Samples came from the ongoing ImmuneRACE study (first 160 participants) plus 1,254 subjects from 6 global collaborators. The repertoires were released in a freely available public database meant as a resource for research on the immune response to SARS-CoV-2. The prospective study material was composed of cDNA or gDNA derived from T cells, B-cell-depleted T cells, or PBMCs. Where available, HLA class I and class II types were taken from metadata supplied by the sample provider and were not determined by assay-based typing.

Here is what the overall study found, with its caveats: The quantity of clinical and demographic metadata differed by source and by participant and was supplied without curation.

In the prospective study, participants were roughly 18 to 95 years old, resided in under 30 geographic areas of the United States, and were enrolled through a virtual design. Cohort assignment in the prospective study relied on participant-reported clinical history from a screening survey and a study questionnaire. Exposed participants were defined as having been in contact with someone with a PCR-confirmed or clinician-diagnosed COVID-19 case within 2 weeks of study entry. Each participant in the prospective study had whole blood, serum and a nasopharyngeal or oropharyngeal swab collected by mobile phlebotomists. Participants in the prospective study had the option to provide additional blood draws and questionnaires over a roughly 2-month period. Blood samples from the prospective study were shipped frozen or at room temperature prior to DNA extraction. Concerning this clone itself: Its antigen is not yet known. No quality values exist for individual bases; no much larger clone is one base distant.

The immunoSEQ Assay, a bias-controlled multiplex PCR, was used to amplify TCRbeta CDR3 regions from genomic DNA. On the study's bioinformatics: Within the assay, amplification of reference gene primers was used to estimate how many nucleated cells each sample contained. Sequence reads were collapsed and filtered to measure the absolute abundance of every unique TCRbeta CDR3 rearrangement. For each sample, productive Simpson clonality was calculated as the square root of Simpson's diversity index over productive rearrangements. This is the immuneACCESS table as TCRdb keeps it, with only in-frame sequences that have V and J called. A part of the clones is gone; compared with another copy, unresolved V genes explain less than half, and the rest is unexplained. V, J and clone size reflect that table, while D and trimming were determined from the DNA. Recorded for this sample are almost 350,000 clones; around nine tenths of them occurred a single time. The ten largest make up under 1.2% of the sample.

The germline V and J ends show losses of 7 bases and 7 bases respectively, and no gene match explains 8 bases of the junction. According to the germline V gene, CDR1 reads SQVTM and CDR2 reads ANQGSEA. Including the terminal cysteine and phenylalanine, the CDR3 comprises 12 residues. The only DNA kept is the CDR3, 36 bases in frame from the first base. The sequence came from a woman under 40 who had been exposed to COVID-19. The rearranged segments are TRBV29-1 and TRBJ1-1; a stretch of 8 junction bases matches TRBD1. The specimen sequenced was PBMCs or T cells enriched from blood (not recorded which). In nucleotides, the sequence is TGCAGCGGGAACGACAGGGGATTTGAAGCTTTCTTT. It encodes CSGNDRGFEAFF.